A selection of T cell receptor beta chains follows, all from one sample in a study of blood T cells in healthy people across ages. One entry per CDR3 protein, called by TCRdb with MiXCR from the 5' RACE reads. The table has approximately 1.5 million distinct CDR3 sequences, under 55% seen once. The specimen sequenced was blood. Receptors were obtained from a young woman in good health. Both conserved end residues are part of each CDR3. The order of the fields is J gene, V gene, clone size, D gene, CDR3 protein, CDR3 DNA. D genes are given only for firm matches. Clone size appears in some rows only: once, few, many, or a class for an expanded clone.

J gene: TRBJ1-1; V gene: TRBV6-2/TRBV6-3; clone size: NA; D gene: NA; CDR3 protein: CASSPTPPDTNTEAFF; CDR3 DNA: TGTGCCAGCAGCCCGACCCCCCCGGATACGAACACTGAAGCTTTCTTT
J gene: TRBJ1-5; V gene: TRBV5-1; clone size: few; D gene: TRBD1; CDR3 protein: CASHIVQGGMQPQHF; CDR3 DNA: TGCGCCAGTCATATCGTCCAGGGGGGTATGCAGCCCCAGCATTTT
J gene: TRBJ1-3; V gene: TRBV29-1; clone size: NA; D gene: NA; CDR3 protein: CSVADPTRSGNTIYF; CDR3 DNA: TGCAGCGTCGCAGACCCAACCCGCTCTGGAAACACCATATATTTT
J gene: TRBJ1-5; V gene: TRBV28; clone size: NA; D gene: NA; CDR3 protein: CASGLTPPEPQHF; CDR3 DNA: TGTGCCAGCGGATTGACTCCCCCGGAGCCCCAGCATTTT
J gene: TRBJ2-6; V gene: TRBV15; clone size: NA; D gene: NA; CDR3 protein: CATSSGLSGANVLTF; CDR3 DNA: TGTGCCACCAGCAGCGGGCTATCTGGGGCCAACGTCCTGACTTTC
J gene: TRBJ2-3; V gene: TRBV4-3; clone size: once; D gene: TRBD2; CDR3 protein: CASSQGLAGAQATDTQYF; CDR3 DNA: TGCGCCAGCAGCCAAGGCCTAGCGGGCGCACAGGCCACAGATACGCAGTATTTT
J gene: TRBJ2-5; V gene: TRBV11-2; clone size: NA; D gene: NA; CDR3 protein: CASSYGVQTLETQYF; CDR3 DNA: TGTGCCAGCAGCTACGGGGTCCAGACTTTGGAGACCCAGTACTTC
J gene: TRBJ2-7; V gene: TRBV10-3; clone size: many; D gene: TRBD2; CDR3 protein: CAIGWREKLYEQYF; CDR3 DNA: TGTGCCATCGGTTGGCGGGAGAAACTCTACGAGCAGTACTTC
J gene: TRBJ2-3; V gene: TRBV27; clone size: few; D gene: NA; CDR3 protein: CASSHSMDTQYF; CDR3 DNA: TGTGCCAGCAGTCACAGCATGGATACGCAGTATTTT
J gene: TRBJ2-3; V gene: TRBV20-1; clone size: few; D gene: NA; CDR3 protein: CSARDPLRGALGDTQYF; CDR3 DNA: TGCAGTGCTAGAGATCCCCTCAGGGGGGCTCTGGGAGATACGCAGTATTTT
J gene: TRBJ1-5; V gene: TRBV12-3/TRBV12-4; clone size: few; D gene: TRBD1; CDR3 protein: CASSPLTGQASNQPQHF; CDR3 DNA: TGTGCCAGCAGTCCACTGACGGGACAGGCTAGCAATCAGCCCCAGCATTTT
J gene: TRBJ2-4; V gene: TRBV4-3; clone size: few; D gene: NA; CDR3 protein: CASSQDRAENIQYF; CDR3 DNA: TGCGCCAGCAGCCAAGACAGGGCCGAAAACATTCAGTACTTC
J gene: TRBJ2-5; V gene: TRBV27; clone size: NA; D gene: TRBD2; CDR3 protein: CASTLRGLAGESQYF; CDR3 DNA: TGTGCCAGCACCCTAAGGGGACTAGCGGGAGAATCGCAGTACTTC
J gene: TRBJ2-1; V gene: TRBV19; clone size: NA; D gene: NA; CDR3 protein: CASSIGGGRNNEQFF; CDR3 DNA: TGTGCCAGTAGTATAGGGGGGGGCAGAAACAATGAGCAGTTCTTC
J gene: TRBJ1-6; V gene: TRBV6-6; clone size: many; D gene: NA; CDR3 protein: CASMQNSPLHF; CDR3 DNA: TGTGCCAGCATGCAGAATTCACCCCTCCACTTT
J gene: TRBJ2-7; V gene: TRBV29-1; clone size: NA; D gene: TRBD2; CDR3 protein: CSVGLAGNSYEQYF; CDR3 DNA: TGCAGCGTGGGACTAGCGGGGAACTCCTACGAGCAGTACTTC
J gene: TRBJ1-2; V gene: TRBV4-3; clone size: NA; D gene: TRBD1; CDR3 protein: CASSQGQGTVYGYTF; CDR3 DNA: TGCGCCAGCAGCCAGGGACAGGGGACGGTCTATGGCTACACCTTC
J gene: TRBJ2-2; V gene: TRBV11-2; clone size: NA; D gene: NA; CDR3 protein: CASSSRDGNTGELFF; CDR3 DNA: TGTGCCAGCAGCAGCCGGGACGGCAACACCGGGGAGCTGTTTTTT
J gene: TRBJ2-1; V gene: TRBV7-2; clone size: few; D gene: TRBD2; CDR3 protein: CASSLELGLAGDYNEQFF; CDR3 DNA: TGTGCCAGCAGCTTAGAGTTGGGACTAGCGGGGGACTACAATGAGCAGTTCTTC
J gene: TRBJ2-7; V gene: TRBV29-1; clone size: few; D gene: NA; CDR3 protein: CSVGRGLFPDYEQYF; CDR3 DNA: TGCAGCGTTGGAAGGGGACTCTTCCCCGACTACGAGCAGTACTTC
J gene: TRBJ1-2; V gene: TRBV15; clone size: NA; D gene: NA; CDR3 protein: CATSRGSDGYGYTF; CDR3 DNA: TGTGCCACCAGCCGAGGTTCGGACGGCTATGGCTACACCTTC
J gene: TRBJ2-7; V gene: TRBV28; clone size: NA; D gene: TRBD2; CDR3 protein: CASSLASGDPWYYEQYF; CDR3 DNA: TGTGCCAGCAGTTTGGCTAGCGGGGACCCTTGGTACTACGAGCAGTACTTC
J gene: TRBJ2-5; V gene: TRBV7-9; clone size: NA; D gene: TRBD1; CDR3 protein: CASSPRQGWAQETQYF; CDR3 DNA: TGTGCCAGCAGCCCACGACAGGGTTGGGCCCAAGAGACCCAGTACTTC
J gene: TRBJ2-1; V gene: TRBV4-2; clone size: once; D gene: TRBD2; CDR3 protein: CASSQAGLAGGNEQFF; CDR3 DNA: TGTGCCAGCAGCCAAGCGGGACTAGCGGGGGGCAATGAGCAGTTCTTC
J gene: TRBJ1-5; V gene: TRBV2; clone size: few; D gene: NA; CDR3 protein: CASTSMPNQPQHF; CDR3 DNA: TGTGCCAGCACTAGTATGCCCAATCAGCCCCAGCATTTT
J gene: TRBJ2-4; V gene: TRBV29-1; clone size: NA; D gene: TRBD2; CDR3 protein: CSVEASNKRGGLINIQYF; CDR3 DNA: TGCAGCGTTGAAGCCTCCAATAAGCGGGGGGGCCTTATAAACATTCAGTACTTC
J gene: TRBJ2-1; V gene: TRBV6-2/TRBV6-3; clone size: NA; D gene: TRBD2; CDR3 protein: CASSRISGGLSYNEQFF; CDR3 DNA: TGTGCCAGCAGCCGCATTAGCGGGGGTCTCTCCTACAATGAGCAGTTCTTC
J gene: TRBJ1-2; V gene: TRBV5-6; clone size: few; D gene: NA; CDR3 protein: CASSLDPRYYGYTF; CDR3 DNA: TGTGCCAGCAGCTTGGACCCACGGTACTATGGCTACACCTTC
J gene: TRBJ1-2; V gene: TRBV28; clone size: NA; D gene: NA; CDR3 protein: CASSLATGPYGYTF; CDR3 DNA: TGTGCCAGCAGTTTAGCGACAGGCCCCTATGGCTACACCTTC
J gene: TRBJ2-1; V gene: TRBV5-1; clone size: NA; D gene: NA; CDR3 protein: CASRTRTETYNEQFF; CDR3 DNA: TGCGCCAGCAGGACTAGGACAGAGACCTACAATGAGCAGTTCTTC
J gene: TRBJ1-5; V gene: TRBV5-1; clone size: NA; D gene: TRBD1; CDR3 protein: CANRRQGLRNQPQHF; CDR3 DNA: TGCGCCAACCGTAGACAGGGTCTACGCAATCAGCCCCAGCATTTT
J gene: TRBJ2-3; V gene: TRBV5-1; clone size: NA; D gene: TRBD2; CDR3 protein: CASSWGTRSTDTQYF; CDR3 DNA: TGCGCCAGCAGCTGGGGGACTAGAAGCACAGATACGCAGTATTTT
J gene: TRBJ2-1; V gene: TRBV20-1; clone size: NA; D gene: TRBD2; CDR3 protein: CSARAGLAHNEQFF; CDR3 DNA: TGCAGTGCTAGAGCGGGACTAGCTCACAATGAGCAGTTCTTC
J gene: TRBJ2-7; V gene: TRBV4-1; clone size: NA; D gene: TRBD1; CDR3 protein: CASSQGQGRAYEQYF; CDR3 DNA: TGCGCCAGCAGCCAGGGACAGGGTAGAGCATACGAGCAGTACTTC
J gene: TRBJ1-5; V gene: TRBV12-3/TRBV12-4; clone size: few; D gene: NA; CDR3 protein: CASSPLGTNQPQHF; CDR3 DNA: TGTGCCAGCAGTCCCCTAGGGACGAATCAGCCCCAGCATTTT
J gene: TRBJ2-7; V gene: TRBV9; clone size: NA; D gene: NA; CDR3 protein: CASSVDAGPYEQYF; CDR3 DNA: TGTGCCAGCAGCGTAGACGCAGGGCCCTACGAGCAGTACTTC
J gene: TRBJ2-5; V gene: TRBV4-1; clone size: NA; D gene: NA; CDR3 protein: CASSQDGLYQETQYF; CDR3 DNA: TGCGCCAGCAGCCAAGATGGTCTGTACCAAGAGACCCAGTACTTC
J gene: TRBJ2-2; V gene: TRBV7-6; clone size: NA; D gene: TRBD1; CDR3 protein: CASSFPRDRGFAGELFF; CDR3 DNA: TGTGCCAGCAGCTTCCCCCGGGACAGGGGGTTCGCCGGGGAGCTGTTTTTT
J gene: TRBJ2-3; V gene: TRBV6-2/TRBV6-3; clone size: NA; D gene: TRBD2; CDR3 protein: CASSYSAGDRYTQYF; CDR3 DNA: TGTGCCAGCAGTTACTCGGCGGGAGATAGATATACGCAGTATTTT
J gene: TRBJ2-3; V gene: TRBV20-1; clone size: NA; D gene: TRBD2; CDR3 protein: CSAPRLAGVPDTQYF; CDR3 DNA: TGCAGTGCCCCGCGACTAGCGGGAGTCCCAGATACGCAGTATTTT
J gene: TRBJ2-5; V gene: TRBV5-1; clone size: NA; D gene: NA; CDR3 protein: CASSLARPDLETQYF; CDR3 DNA: TGCGCCAGCAGCTTGGCCCGACCAGACCTGGAGACCCAGTACTTC
J gene: TRBJ2-1; V gene: TRBV29-1; clone size: NA; D gene: NA; CDR3 protein: CSVVGAGRPSSYNEQFF; CDR3 DNA: TGCAGCGTTGTTGGGGCCGGGCGGCCGAGCTCCTACAATGAGCAGTTCTTC
J gene: TRBJ1-6; V gene: TRBV28; clone size: NA; D gene: NA; CDR3 protein: CASNTNNSPLHF; CDR3 DNA: TGTGCCAGCAATACTAATAATTCACCCCTCCACTTT
J gene: TRBJ1-1; V gene: TRBV2; clone size: NA; D gene: TRBD1; CDR3 protein: CASPREGANTEAFF; CDR3 DNA: TGTGCCAGCCCCAGGGAGGGGGCGAACACTGAAGCTTTCTTT
J gene: TRBJ2-1; V gene: TRBV27; clone size: NA; D gene: NA; CDR3 protein: CASSAGLDNEQFF; CDR3 DNA: TGTGCCAGCAGCGCTGGACTCGACAATGAGCAGTTCTTC
J gene: TRBJ1-2; V gene: TRBV5-5; clone size: NA; D gene: NA; CDR3 protein: CASSTAGEDVYTF; CDR3 DNA: TGTGCCAGCAGTACGGCAGGGGAGGATGTCTACACCTTC
J gene: TRBJ2-5; V gene: TRBV6-5; clone size: NA; D gene: NA; CDR3 protein: CASSQRSRGETQYF; CDR3 DNA: TGTGCCAGCAGTCAGAGGTCCAGGGGAGAGACCCAGTACTTC
J gene: TRBJ2-5; V gene: TRBV29-1; clone size: few; D gene: NA; CDR3 protein: CSVERTLYQETQYF; CDR3 DNA: TGCAGCGTTGAACGGACTCTGTACCAAGAGACCCAGTACTTC
J gene: TRBJ2-7; V gene: TRBV20-1; clone size: NA; D gene: NA; CDR3 protein: CSATDLPHEQYF; CDR3 DNA: TGCAGTGCTACGGACTTACCCCACGAGCAGTACTTC
J gene: TRBJ1-6; V gene: TRBV25-1; clone size: NA; D gene: NA; CDR3 protein: CASSSHGGVLHF; CDR3 DNA: TGTGCCAGCAGTTCCCACGGGGGGGTCCTCCACTTT
J gene: TRBJ2-1; V gene: TRBV6-2/TRBV6-3; clone size: NA; D gene: NA; CDR3 protein: CASSYSHSLRDEQFF; CDR3 DNA: TGTGCCAGCAGTTACTCCCACTCCCTCAGGGATGAGCAGTTCTTC
J gene: TRBJ2-1; V gene: TRBV7-6; clone size: NA; D gene: NA; CDR3 protein: CASSLLPGENEQFF; CDR3 DNA: TGTGCCAGCAGCTTATTGCCGGGTGAGAATGAGCAGTTCTTC
J gene: TRBJ2-4; V gene: TRBV27; clone size: once; D gene: NA; CDR3 protein: CASSPSWALAKNIQYF; CDR3 DNA: TGTGCCAGCAGTCCTTCTTGGGCCCTAGCCAAAAACATTCAGTACTTC
J gene: TRBJ2-3; V gene: TRBV25-1; clone size: NA; D gene: TRBD2; CDR3 protein: CASSGTGLAGVTDTQYF; CDR3 DNA: TGTGCCAGCAGTGGTACAGGGCTAGCGGGGGTCACAGATACGCAGTATTTT
J gene: TRBJ2-2; V gene: TRBV24-1; clone size: NA; D gene: NA; CDR3 protein: CATSDPPLVGELFF; CDR3 DNA: TGTGCCACCAGTGATCCGCCACTAGTCGGGGAGCTGTTTTTT
J gene: TRBJ2-7; V gene: TRBV3-1; clone size: NA; D gene: TRBD2; CDR3 protein: CASSQQSSGRALEQYF; CDR3 DNA: TGTGCCAGCAGCCAACAATCTAGCGGGAGGGCCCTCGAGCAGTACTTC
J gene: TRBJ2-1; V gene: TRBV20-1; clone size: many; D gene: NA; CDR3 protein: CSARDLEGSSYNEQFF; CDR3 DNA: TGCAGTGCTAGAGATCTGGAGGGGAGCTCCTACAATGAGCAGTTCTTC
J gene: TRBJ2-1; V gene: TRBV20-1; clone size: few; D gene: NA; CDR3 protein: CSATGITYNEQFF; CDR3 DNA: TGCAGTGCTACCGGGATAACCTACAATGAGCAGTTCTTC
J gene: TRBJ1-1; V gene: TRBV2; clone size: few; D gene: NA; CDR3 protein: CASYPEGWENTEAFF; CDR3 DNA: TGTGCCAGCTATCCTGAGGGTTGGGAAAACACTGAAGCTTTCTTT